Given below is one T cell receptor (beta chain) in context. Antigen specificity is unknown. The record originates from a study of identical twins. Findings of the study overall: Fewer insertions were carried by abundant cord blood beta clonotypes, but none was seen in memory repertoires. Surplus twin overlap in beta out-of-frame sequences was less pronounced. Monozygotic twin pairs showed more out-of-frame TCR alpha sharing than models estimated.

Trimming took 3 bases from V and 0 from J; bases not matched to a gene: 14. The CDR3 has 21 amino acids. CDR1 and CDR2 (germline): MGHRA, YSYEKL. TCRdb re-derived calls from the 5' RACE reads in MiXCR, one entry per CDR3 protein. Here the sample spans roughly 1,500,000 distinct CDR3 sequences, roughly a third being singletons. The source of this sequence is a newborn girl in good health. The sample was cord blood. This chain links TRBV4-1 with TRBJ2-1; 13 nucleotides align to TRBD2. The DNA of the CDR3 is TGCGCCAGCAGCCAGTACAGGGGGGGACTAGCGGGACCGATCTCCTACAATGAGCAGTTCTTC. Amino acids: CASSQYRGGLAGPISYNEQFF.